The 14 T cell receptor beta chains reported below all come from one sample, sequenced in a study of tumor-infiltrating lymphocytes in primary liver carcinoma. With a constant-region primer, TCR beta cDNA was made from approximately 510 ng of total RNA. Slightly modified ARM-PCR, run as three nested multiplex PCR rounds, produced the TCR beta libraries. The study ran its first two PCR rounds for approximately 11 cycles each, using TRBV1-TRBV30 forward primers and a C-beta reverse primer. MiXCR was run by TCRdb on the multiplex PCR reads, yielding one entry per CDR3 protein. There are 330,000 or so distinct CDR3 sequences in the sample; about 65% occur only once, and under 8% lies in the top ten. Germline DNA was also extracted, and blood RNA derived from unsorted whole blood. The sequenced sample was peripheral blood. These receptors all stem from a middle-aged man with primary liver carcinoma and hepatitis B virus infection.

In regard to this clonotype: Given a much more abundant clone one base away, this may be a read error. The chain has TRBV4-2 and TRBJ2-1; 9 nucleotides line up with TRBD2. CDR1 and CDR2 (germline): LGHNA, YNFKEQ. This CDR3 spans 16 amino acids. The CDR3 loop reads CARSQKGLAGESEQFF. In DNA, the CDR3 is TGTGCCAGGAGCCAGAAGGGGTTAGCGGGAGAGAGTGAGCAGTTCTTC.

This clonotype was observed many times. V usage is TRBV11-3 and J usage is TRBJ1-6; D remains ambiguous. The CDR3 totals 14 residues. Germline V gene lookup returns CDR1 SGHNT and CDR2 YENEEA. Trimming removed 1 base at V and 8 bases at J, with 9 bases between. The CDR3 nucleotides read TGTGCCAGCAGCTTAGGCCGACGGGATTCACCCCTCCACTTT. Residues: CASSLGRRDSPLHF. The full variable domain, its missing parts supplied by reference TRBV11-3 and TRBJ1-6, is EAGVVQSPRYKIIEKKQPVAFWCNPISGHNTLYWYLQNLGQGPELLIRYENEEAVDDSQLPKDRFSAERLKGVDSTLKIQPAELGDSAVYLCASSLGRRDSPLHFGNGTRLTVT.

The gene calls are TRBV30 and TRBJ2-1; weak D call: TRBD1 (6 bases). Germline V gene data show CDR1 as GTSNPN and CDR2 as SVGIG (reference sequence). The CDR3 is 14 residues long. V lost 2 bases and J 8 bases, leaving 16 bases between the germline ends. For the CDR3, the DNA is TGTGCCTGGAGTCCGAGCGGAGCAGGGGATGAGCAGTTCTTC. Translation: CAWSPSGAGDEQFF. Based on the CDR3 plus reference TRBV30 and TRBJ2-1, the full variable domain is SQTIHQWPATLVQPVGSPLSLECTVEGTSNPNLYWYRQAAGRGLQLLFYSVGIGQISSEVPQNLSASRPQDRQFILSSKKLLLSDSGFYLCAWSPSGAGDEQFFGPGTRLTVL.

This clonotype appeared a few times. The chain links TRBV5-1 to TRBJ2-3; 10 nucleotides match TRBD1. J lost 0 bases, V lost 0 bases, and 7 bases had no gene match. The CDR3 loop spans 18 amino acids. The germline CDR1 and CDR2 sequences are SGHRS and YFSETQ. The CDR3 coding sequence is TGCGCCAGCAGCTTGGGGGACAGGGGACCTCTTAGCACAGATACGCAGTATTTT. It specifies CASSLGDRGPLSTDTQYF.

The chain joins TRBV11-2 to TRBJ2-5, with D uncertain. There are 13 residues in the CDR3. V dropped 3 bases and J dropped 5 bases, with 10 bases sitting between them. CDR1 SGHAT and CDR2 FQNNGV come from the germline V gene. The CDR3 nucleotides are TGTGCCAGCAGCTTGAGACGGGTCGAGACCCAGTACTTC. This sequence encodes CASSLRRVETQYF.

On this clonotype itself: One end of the junction does not line up with germline, which may come from a read error. The chain links TRBV6-6 to TRBJ2-7, with 8 bases that match TRBD2. The CDR3 sequence is 15 residues long. The germline CDR1 and CDR2 sequences are MNHNY and SVGAGI (reference sequence). CDR3 in DNA: TGTGCCATCAGTACTAGCGGATTTTCTACGGCGGAGCAGTACTTC. Its protein is CAISTSGFSTAEQYF.

This clonotype was counted only a few times. A read error may produce the germline difference seen at one junction end. V gene TRBV11-1 combines with J gene TRBJ2-4; 12 bases agree with TRBD2. The CDR3 is 17 amino acids. Germline V CDR1 and CDR2: SGHAT, FQDESV (reference sequence). In nucleotides, the CDR3 is TGTCCCAGCAGCTTTCCCAGGACTAGCGGGACCAAAAACATTCAGTACTTC. This gives the protein CPSSFPRTSGTKNIQYF.

This clonotype was counted ten times or more. The CDR3 DNA sequence: TGCAGCTATTGGGCGAACAGGGTCATAGAGACCCAGTACTTC. It specifies CSYWANRVIETQYF. V usage is TRBV29-1 and J usage is TRBJ2-5, with a weak D call TRBD1 (6 bases). This CDR3 spans 14 amino acids. Per germline, CDR1 SQVTM and CDR2 ANQGSEA. V was clipped by 8 bases and J by 4 bases, with 20 bases between them. Supplemented by reference TRBV29-1 and TRBJ2-5, the full variable domain reads SAVISQKPSRDICQRGTSLTIQCQVDSQVTMMFWYRQQPGQSLTLIATANQGSEATYESGFVIDKFPISRPNLTFSTLTVSNMSPEDSSIYLCSYWANRVIETQYFGPGTRLLVL.

Points on this clonotype: A much larger clone lies a single base off, so this may be a read error. The rearrangement links TRBV10-2 to TRBJ1-2; tentative D call: TRBD1 (5 bases). The CDR3 length is 13 residues. Trimming took 3 bases from V and 7 from J, leaving 12 bases between them. Looked up from germline, CDR1 is WSHSY and CDR2 is SAAADI. The DNA for the CDR3 is TGCGCCAGCAGTGAAACGGGACGGTTTGGCTACACCTTC. This sequence encodes CASSETGRFGYTF.

This clonotype has ten or more counts. V usage is TRBV29-1 and J usage is TRBJ2-3, with D possibly being TRBD1 (5 bases). CDR1 and CDR2 from the germline V gene are SQVTM and ANQGSEA. V lost 3 bases to trimming and J lost 2 bases, with 21 bases between them. This CDR3 comprises 17 residues. CDR3 DNA: TGCAGCGTTGACCCAGAACAGGCCGACTTTAACACAGATACGCAGTATTTT. Protein product: CSVDPEQADFNTDTQYF.

The chain is built from TRBV11-1 and TRBJ2-3; D is unclear. The CDR3 consists of 12 residues. Trimming left V 9 bases short and J 3 bases short, with 10 bases between. CDR1 is SGHAT, CDR2 FQDESV, per germline (reference sequence). The CDR3 here is CARSPPTDTQYF. CDR3 bases: TGTGCCAGGAGCCCTCCTACAGATACGCAGTATTTT.

The chain joins TRBV27 to TRBJ2-5; D gene uncertain. Trimming stripped 5 bases from V and 4 bases from J, with 14 bases between. This CDR3 comprises 14 residues. Germline assignment: CDR1 MNHEY and CDR2 SMNVEV (reference sequence). The CDR3 sequence: CASSPFMGGETQYF. In DNA form, the CDR3 reads TGTGCCAGCAGTCCCTTTATGGGCGGAGAGACCCAGTACTTC.

This rearrangement joins TRBV11-2 to TRBJ2-1, with 8 bases that match TRBD2. The end of the DNA aligns better with TRBJ2-7, so the J call may be wrong. This CDR3 is built from 15 residues. In germline, CDR1 is SGHAT, CDR2 FQNNGV. CDR3 bases: TGTGAGAGCAGCATTAGCGGGACCTCCTACAATGAGCAGTACTTC. The encoded protein is CESSISGTSYNEQYF.

This clonotype was observed a few times. The chain employs TRBV14 and TRBJ2-3; no reliable D call. This CDR3 is 16 amino acids long. Germline values: CDR1 SGHDN, CDR2 FVKESK. Trimming took 0 bases from V and 2 from J, leaving 12 bases between them. CDR3 coding DNA: TGTGCCAGCAGCCAAGAGGGCCATACCGACACAGATACGCAGTATTTT. Residues: CASSQEGHTDTDTQYF.